The clone carrying this T cell receptor (beta chain) was detected once. This sample was included in a study of T cell changes during pregnancy in multiple sclerosis. Profiling relied on immunoSEQ multiplex PCR, and the TCRdb table lists in-frame clones only, not all of them. The data contain some 37,000 clones, over 80% of them singletons. Germline V CDR1 and CDR2: SGHDT, YYEEEE. The CDR3 has 16 residues. Trimming removed 1 base from V and 3 bases from J, with 14 bases in between. The material sequenced was PBMCs (not recorded whether the cells were cultured). The source is a female donor with multiple sclerosis, enrolled in a pregnancy study. V and J are TRBV5-6 and TRBJ1-5; possible D gene TRBD1, 5 bases. CDR3 sequence (DNA): TGTGCCAGCAGCTTGTTACGAAGGGGATACAATCAGCCCCAGCATTTT. Its protein is CASSLLRRGYNQPQHF.